A selection of T cell receptor beta chains follows, all from one sample in a study of CD8 T cells in ankylosing spondylitis. Via MiXCR, TCRdb re-called the 5' RACE reads, giving one row per CDR3 protein. The table has more than 600,000 distinct CDR3 sequences, 15% to 20% seen once. Material: blood, either unsorted or a sorted T cell fraction (not recorded which). Receptor source: a male donor with ankylosing spondylitis. Each CDR3 is given with its conserved first and last residue. A D gene is named only where the DNA matches it firmly. A clone size is listed for some rows: how often the clone was seen (once, few, many), or a class if it is expanded.

TRBD1	TRBJ2-1	TRBV14	few	CASSQGQGYEQFF	TGTGCCAGCAGCCAAGGACAGGGCTATGAGCAGTTCTTC
TRBD2	TRBJ2-5	TRBV20-1	few	CSYLAGAGETQYF	TGCAGTTACCTAGCGGGGGCAGGGGAGACCCAGTACTTC
.	TRBJ2-3	TRBV7-3	few	CASSPSGTSSTDTQYF	TGTGCCAGCAGCCCCTCTGGGACTTCTAGCACAGATACGCAGTATTTT
.	TRBJ1-5	TRBV6-6	.	CASSYMGQPQHF	TGTGCCAGCAGTTACATGGGTCAGCCCCAGCATTTT
TRBD1	TRBJ1-3	TRBV9	.	CASSPLGTGNSGNTIYF	TGTGCCAGCAGCCCCCTTGGGACAGGAAACTCTGGAAACACCATATATTTT
TRBD1	TRBJ1-4	TRBV20-1	few	CSASSVTGATNEKLFF	TGCAGTGCTAGCTCCGTTACAGGGGCAACTAATGAAAAACTGTTTTTT
.	TRBJ2-1	TRBV6-1	few	CASSPQARVEQFF	TGTGCCAGCAGCCCGCAGGCGAGGGTTGAGCAGTTCTTC
TRBD2	TRBJ2-7	TRBV5-1	many	CASSPLAGGYEQYF	TGCGCCAGCAGCCCGCTAGCGGGAGGCTACGAGCAGTACTTC
.	TRBJ2-2	TRBV6-1	few	CASSPGGAVNTGELFF	TGTGCCAGCAGTCCCGGAGGCGCTGTGAACACCGGGGAGCTGTTTTTT
.	TRBJ1-3	TRBV25-1	many	CASSGRDAGNTIYF	TGTGCCAGCAGTGGCCGGGACGCCGGAAACACCATATATTTT
.	TRBJ2-7	TRBV7-9	.	CASSHWGGYEQYF	TGTGCCAGCAGTCACTGGGGCGGCTACGAGCAGTACTTC
TRBD1	TRBJ1-2	TRBV3-1	few	CASSQGGGHYGYTF	TGTGCCAGCAGCCAAGGAGGGGGCCACTATGGCTACACCTTC
.	TRBJ2-4	TRBV28	.	CASSLYRNIQYF	TGTGCCAGCAGTTTATATAGAAACATTCAGTACTTC
TRBD1	TRBJ1-2	TRBV3-1	.	CASSQPGQGIYGYTF	TGTGCCAGCAGCCAACCCGGACAGGGGATCTATGGCTACACCTTC
TRBD2	TRBJ2-7	TRBV7-9	few	CATEGLAVYEQYF	TGTGCCACCGAGGGACTAGCGGTCTACGAGCAGTACTTC
TRBD1	TRBJ2-5	TRBV27	.	CASSPLDRAQETQYF	TGTGCCAGCAGCCCCCTCGACAGGGCCCAAGAGACCCAGTACTTC
TRBD2	TRBJ2-1	TRBV7-3	few	CASSLIAGAKNEQFF	TGTGCCAGCAGCTTAATCGCGGGAGCAAAAAATGAGCAGTTCTTC
.	TRBJ2-3	TRBV29-1	.	CSVEGRALTGTTDTQYF	TGCAGCGTTGAAGGACGGGCCTTGACGGGGACGACAGATACGCAGTATTTT
TRBD1	TRBJ1-5	TRBV7-6	few	CASSAGTGPNQPQHF	TGTGCCAGCAGCGCAGGGACAGGGCCAAATCAGCCCCAGCATTTT
.	TRBJ2-5	TRBV7-9	.	CASSRRGDPETQYF	TGTGCCAGCAGCCGCCGGGGCGACCCGGAGACCCAGTACTTC
TRBD1	TRBJ1-5	TRBV6-2/TRBV6-3	many	CASSYWGQTSNQPQHF	TGTGCCAGCAGTTATTGGGGACAGACTAGCAATCAGCCCCAGCATTTT
.	TRBJ2-3	TRBV7-9	few	CASIKRTSVDTQYF	TGTGCCAGCATCAAGAGGACCAGCGTAGATACGCAGTATTTT
.	TRBJ1-2	TRBV7-9	.	CASSMTGTNYGYTF	TGTGCCAGCAGCATGACCGGGACAAACTATGGCTACACCTTC
.	TRBJ2-1	TRBV15	many	CATSREDSVNEQFF	TGTGCCACCAGCAGAGAGGACTCCGTCAATGAGCAGTTCTTC
.	TRBJ2-7	TRBV30	.	CAVNGPSYEQYF	TGTGCCGTCAACGGGCCCTCCTACGAGCAGTACTTC
TRBD1	TRBJ1-2	TRBV28	many	CASSPTGGPINYGYTF	TGTGCCAGCAGTCCTACAGGGGGCCCTATTAACTATGGCTACACCTTC
TRBD2	TRBJ2-5	TRBV12-3/TRBV12-4	few	CASSPIAGGKTQYF	TGTGCCAGCAGTCCGATAGCGGGGGGGAAGACCCAGTACTTC
TRBD2	TRBJ2-4	TRBV9	.	CASSVGTSGRGWENIQYF	TGTGCCAGCAGCGTAGGTACTAGCGGGAGAGGGTGGGAAAACATTCAGTACTTC
TRBD2	TRBJ2-7	TRBV11-3	.	CASSLSLLAGRYEQYF	TGTGCCAGCAGCTTATCTCTCCTAGCGGGGCGCTACGAGCAGTACTTC
.	TRBJ1-4	TRBV9	few	CASSVASGSLQNEKLFF	TGTGCCAGCAGCGTAGCGTCTGGGTCCCTTCAAAACGAAAAACTGTTTTTT
.	TRBJ2-2	TRBV20-1	few	CSASMGDTGELFF	TGCAGTGCCTCGATGGGCGACACCGGGGAGCTGTTTTTT
TRBD1	TRBJ2-7	TRBV3-1	many	CASSQGTGRGSEQYF	TGTGCCAGCAGCCAAGGGACAGGGCGAGGGAGCGAGCAGTACTTC
.	TRBJ2-3	TRBV4-1	few	CASSQDGPGSSTDTQYF	TGCGCCAGCAGCCAAGATGGGCCGGGATCAAGCACAGATACGCAGTATTTT
TRBD1	TRBJ2-2	TRBV14	few	CASSQGQGATGELFF	TGTGCCAGCAGCCAAGGACAGGGGGCAACCGGGGAGCTGTTTTTT
TRBD2	TRBJ2-2	TRBV29-1	many	CSVWTSGTGELFF	TGCAGCGTTTGGACTAGCGGGACCGGGGAGCTGTTTTTT
.	TRBJ2-7	TRBV5-1	few	CASSPGVRDEQYF	TGCGCCAGCAGCCCGGGGGTCCGCGACGAGCAGTACTTC
.	TRBJ2-2	TRBV20-1	few	CSATSTEVSNTGELFF	TGCAGTGCTACCTCCACGGAGGTTTCGAACACCGGGGAGCTGTTTTTT
.	TRBJ2-1	TRBV27	few	CASSLKGAEQFF	TGTGCCAGCAGTTTAAAAGGGGCTGAGCAGTTCTTC
TRBD1	TRBJ1-4	TRBV20-1	.	CSAPTGASEKLFF	TGCAGTGCTCCGACAGGGGCGAGCGAAAAACTGTTTTTT
.	TRBJ1-1	TRBV4-1	few	CASSQVRGVDTEAFF	TGCGCCAGCAGCCAAGTCCGCGGCGTAGACACTGAAGCTTTCTTT
.	TRBJ2-5	TRBV29-1	few	CSAAVTWETQYF	TGCAGCGCAGCCGTTACTTGGGAGACCCAGTACTTC
.	TRBJ2-6	TRBV15	many	CATSTTVGSGANVLTF	TGTGCCACCAGCACCACAGTGGGGTCTGGGGCCAACGTCCTGACTTTC